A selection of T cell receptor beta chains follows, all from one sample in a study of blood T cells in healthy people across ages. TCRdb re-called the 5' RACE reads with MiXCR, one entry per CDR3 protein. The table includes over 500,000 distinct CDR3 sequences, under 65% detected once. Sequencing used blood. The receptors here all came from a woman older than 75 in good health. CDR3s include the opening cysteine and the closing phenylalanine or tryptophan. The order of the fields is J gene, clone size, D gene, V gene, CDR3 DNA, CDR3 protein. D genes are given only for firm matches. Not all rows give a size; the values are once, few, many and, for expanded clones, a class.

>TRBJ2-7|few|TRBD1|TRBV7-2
TGTGCCAGCAGCTTAGCGACAGGGTCCTACAATGAGCAGTACTTC
CASSLATGSYNEQYF
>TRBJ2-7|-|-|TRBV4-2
TGTGCCAGCAGCCAACAGGCCGGGGACGAGGAGGGCCCCTACGAGCAGTACTTC
CASSQQAGDEEGPYEQYF
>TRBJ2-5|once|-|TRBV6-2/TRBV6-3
TGTGCCAGCAGTTATTATCCGGGACTCACACAAGAGACCCAGTACTTC
CASSYYPGLTQETQYF
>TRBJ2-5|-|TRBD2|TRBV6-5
TGTGCCAGCACCTCCTTGGGCGGGAGTAAAGAGACCCAGTACTTC
CASTSLGGSKETQYF
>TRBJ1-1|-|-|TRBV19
TGTGCCAGTAGTATTGGTAGGGAGAACACTGAAGCTTTCTTT
CASSIGRENTEAFF
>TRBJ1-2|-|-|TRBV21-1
TGTGCCAGCAGTCCCGGGGCCCTCTATGGCTACACCTTC
CASSPGALYGYTF
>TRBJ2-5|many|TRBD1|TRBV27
TGTGCCAGCAGTCCCTACAACCTCGGACAGGTCAATAGGGAGACCCAGTACTTC
CASSPYNLGQVNRETQYF
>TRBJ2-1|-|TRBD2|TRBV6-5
TGTGCCAGCAGTCGACTAGCGTATAAAAACAATGAGCAGTTCTTC
CASSRLAYKNNEQFF
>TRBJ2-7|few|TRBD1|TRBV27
TGTGCCAGCAGCCTACAGGGGACAGGGGCGTACGAGCAGTACTTC
CASSLQGTGAYEQYF
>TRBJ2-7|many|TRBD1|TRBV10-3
TGTGCCATCAGTGAGGGGACAGGGGGTTCCTACGAGCAGTACTTC
CAISEGTGGSYEQYF
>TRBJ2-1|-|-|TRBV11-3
TGTGCCAGCAGCTTAATCGTAGGGGAGTTCTTC
CASSLIVGEFF
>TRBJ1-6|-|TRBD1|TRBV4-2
TGTGCCAGCAGCCCCGGGACAGCGAATAATTCACCCCTCCACTTT
CASSPGTANNSPLHF
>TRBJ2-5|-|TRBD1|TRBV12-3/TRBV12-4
TGTGCCAGCAGGCCGAGACAGGGAAAAGAGACCCAGTACTTC
CASRPRQGKETQYF
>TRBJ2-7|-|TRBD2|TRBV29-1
TGCAGCGTTAGGGAGGGAGCGTTCCTAAGCTCCTACGAGCAGTACTTC
CSVREGAFLSSYEQYF
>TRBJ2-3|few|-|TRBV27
TGTGCCAGCAGTTGGGGGGGGGCCAGCACAGATACGCAGTATTTT
CASSWGGASTDTQYF
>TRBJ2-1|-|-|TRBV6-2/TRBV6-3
TGTGCCAGCAGTTACCCCGGACGGTCTACCTACAATGAGCAGTTCTTC
CASSYPGRSTYNEQFF
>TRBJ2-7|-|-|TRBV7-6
TGTGCCAGCAGCTCGACCATCGTAGAGGGCCGCTACAATGAGCAGTACTTC
CASSSTIVEGRYNEQYF
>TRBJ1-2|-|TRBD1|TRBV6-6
TGTGCCAGCACCACAGGGGGGGACTATGGCTACACCTTC
CASTTGGDYGYTF
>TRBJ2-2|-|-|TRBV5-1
TGCGCCAGCAGCTTGCTGGAGGAGGCCGGGGAGCTGTTTTTT
CASSLLEEAGELFF
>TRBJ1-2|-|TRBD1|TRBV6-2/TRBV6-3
TGTGCCAGCAGTTACCCTCCTGGGACAGCTAACTATGGCTACACCTTC
CASSYPPGTANYGYTF
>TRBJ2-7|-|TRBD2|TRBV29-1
TGCAGCGTTGTTCCTAGCGGGGGCTACGAGCAGTACTTC
CSVVPSGGYEQYF
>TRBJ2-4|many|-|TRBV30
TGTGCCTGGAATGGGCTAGCCAAAAACATTCAGTACTTC
CAWNGLAKNIQYF
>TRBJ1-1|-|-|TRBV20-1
TGCAGTGCCTCCCGGAGTGATACTGAAGCTTTCTTT
CSASRSDTEAFF
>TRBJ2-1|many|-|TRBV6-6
TGTGCCAGCAGTAGCGGACCCGCTTGGAATGAGCAGTTCTTC
CASSSGPAWNEQFF
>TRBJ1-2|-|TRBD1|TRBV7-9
TGTGACGAAGGGACAGGGACGTCTGGCTACACCTTC
CDEGTGTSGYTF
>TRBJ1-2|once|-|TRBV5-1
TGCGCCAGCAGCCCCGGAACTAATGGCTACACCTTC
CASSPGTNGYTF
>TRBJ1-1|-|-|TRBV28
TGTGCCAGCAGTTTCGGAGGGAGGGCTGAAGCTTTCTTT
CASSFGGRAEAFF
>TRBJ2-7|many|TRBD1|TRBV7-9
TGTGCCAGCAGCTCCCAAGGGGGCCTAAGCTCCTACGAGCAGTACTTC
CASSSQGGLSSYEQYF
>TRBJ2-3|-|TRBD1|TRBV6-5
TGTGCCAGCAGTTCCTCGGGACAGGGCGCAGATACGCAGTATTTT
CASSSSGQGADTQYF
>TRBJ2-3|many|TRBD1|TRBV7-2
TGTGCCAGCGGCCGGACAGGAATCTCCACAGATACGCAGTATTTT
CASGRTGISTDTQYF
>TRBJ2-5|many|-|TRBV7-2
TGTGCCAGCAGCTTAGGGGGGCCCGGGGGCGGCCAAGAGACCCAGTACTTC
CASSLGGPGGGQETQYF
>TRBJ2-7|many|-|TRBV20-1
TGCAGTGCCTTAGCGAGAGAGACCTACGAGCAGTACTTC
CSALARETYEQYF
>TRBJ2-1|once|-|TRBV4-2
TGTGCCAGCAGCCAAAGGGCAGGGGTGCGGGAAGGTGAGCAGTTCTTC
CASSQRAGVREGEQFF
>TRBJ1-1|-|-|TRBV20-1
TGCAGTGCCCAAACCGGTCCGGGCACTGAAGCTTTCTTT
CSAQTGPGTEAFF
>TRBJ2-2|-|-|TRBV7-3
TGTACCAGCAGCTATCTAGCTCCCACCGGGGAGCTGTTTTTT
CTSSYLAPTGELFF
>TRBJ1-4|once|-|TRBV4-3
TGCGCCAGCAGCCGACGGCCGGGAGCAACTAATGAAAAACTGTTTTTT
CASSRRPGATNEKLFF
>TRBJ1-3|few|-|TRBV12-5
TGTGCTAGTGGTTTGGTACCCGACGGAAGCTCTGGAAACACCATATATTTT
CASGLVPDGSSGNTIYF
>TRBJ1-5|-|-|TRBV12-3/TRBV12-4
TGTGCCAGCAGTCCCGGGGGGGAACTGCCCCAGCATTTT
CASSPGGELPQHF
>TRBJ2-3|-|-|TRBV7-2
TGTGCCGGCAGCCTCGGGGGTATCACAGATACGCAGTATTTT
CAGSLGGITDTQYF
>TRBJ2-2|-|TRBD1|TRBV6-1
TGTGCCAGCAGTCGGGACAGGGGGAACACCGGGGAGCTGTTTTTT
CASSRDRGNTGELFF
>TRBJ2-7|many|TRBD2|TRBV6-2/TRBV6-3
TGTGCCAGCAGGGTACCGGGACTAGCTCAGTCCGAGCAGTACTTC
CASRVPGLAQSEQYF
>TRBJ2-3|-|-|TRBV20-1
TGCAGTGCCGTGGATAGTTTCACAGATACGCAGTATTTT
CSAVDSFTDTQYF
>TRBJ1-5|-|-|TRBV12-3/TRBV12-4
TGTGCCAGCAGCTCAAGTCAGCCCCAGCATTTT
CASSSSQPQHF
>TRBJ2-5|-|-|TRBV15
TGTGCCACCAGCAGAGCGGTTTTTGAAGAGACCCAGTACTTC
CATSRAVFEETQYF
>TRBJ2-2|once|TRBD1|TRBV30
TGTGCCTGGAGGGACAGGCTCGTCGGGGAGCTGTTTTTT
CAWRDRLVGELFF
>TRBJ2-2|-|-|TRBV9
TGTGCCAGCAGCGTAGGGACCTCGCCCACCGGGGAGCTGTTTTTT
CASSVGTSPTGELFF
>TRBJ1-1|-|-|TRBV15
TGTGCCACCAGCAGAGATCCCCAACACACTGAAGCTTTCTTT
CATSRDPQHTEAFF
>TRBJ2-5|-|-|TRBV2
TGTGCCAGCAGTGAAGCTCTAGCAGGGGTTTGGGAGACCCAGTACTTC
CASSEALAGVWETQYF
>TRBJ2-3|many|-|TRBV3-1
TGTGCCAGCAGCCAAGTATGGGGGGGCCACTATACAGATACGCAGTATTTT
CASSQVWGGHYTDTQYF
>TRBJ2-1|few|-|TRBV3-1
TGTGCCAGCAGCCGGAAGGAGAGCTCCTACAATGAGCAGTTCTTC
CASSRKESSYNEQFF
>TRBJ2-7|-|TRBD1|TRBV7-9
TGTGCCAGCAGCCGACTGACAGGGTTGGCCTACGAGCAGTACTTC
CASSRLTGLAYEQYF
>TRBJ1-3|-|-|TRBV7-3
TGTGCCAGCAGCCCCTCGGGAGGGCCTGGAAACACCATATATTTT
CASSPSGGPGNTIYF
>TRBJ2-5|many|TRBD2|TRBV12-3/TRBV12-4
TGTGCCAGCAGTTTGACTAGCGGGGGGGCCGGGGAGACCCAGTACTTC
CASSLTSGGAGETQYF
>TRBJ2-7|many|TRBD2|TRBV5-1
TGCGCCAGCAGCTCCCAGCGGGGGAGCTCCTACGAGCAGTACTTC
CASSSQRGSSYEQYF
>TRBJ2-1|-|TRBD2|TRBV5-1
TGCGCCAGCAGCTTGGGGCGAGCGGGGGCTAGCTCCTACAATGAGCAGTTCTTC
CASSLGRAGASSYNEQFF